This TCR beta chain was identified during a study of T-cell memory formation after mild COVID-19. Study outcomes and limitations: Researchers found some responding clones in pre-infection memory, a sign that cross-reactive memory joined. Clones shrinking between day 15 and 85 showed a balanced CD4/CD8 split, and those that grew later tilted toward CD4+. Shrinking CD4+ clones resided mostly in CM and EM, and CD8+ ones in EMRA.

TCRdb redid the calling of the 5' RACE reads with MiXCR, one entry per CDR3 protein. The table has about 35,000 distinct CDR3 sequences, roughly 20% seen once; the top ten hold 1.5% to 1.7%. V lost 6 bases to trimming and J lost 6 bases, with 14 bases between them. Germline V gives CDR1 SGHTA, CDR2 FQGNSA. CDR3 length: 14 amino acids. This clonotype was seen a few times. Its antigen remains unknown. Sequencing was performed on PBMCs or a T cell subset sorted from them (not recorded which). This receptor was obtained from an adult who had mild COVID-19 (a few samples of this study predate the infection). Cell type and time point are not known. The chain recombines TRBV7-2 with TRBJ1-4, with D maybe TRBD1 (6 bases). This CDR3 is CASSRGQTYEKLFF. The DNA for the CDR3 is TGTGCCAGCAGTCGAGGACAGACTTATGAAAAACTGTTTTTT.